The T cell receptor beta chain under discussion was sequenced for a study of T cell responses to AZD1222 COVID-19 vaccine. On this clone itself: Its specificity is not known.

CDR3 length equals 16 residues. The germline V gene has CDR1 SEHNR and CDR2 FQNEAQ (reference sequence). J lost 3 bases, V lost 4 bases, and 9 bases had no gene match. Assay used: immunoSEQ multiplex PCR; TCRdb lists only in-frame clones, some missing. The sample lists about 120,000 clones, 70% to 90% occurring once. Overall study findings and caveats: Following two doses of AZD1222, Spike-specific TCR breadth and depth rose. Only a handful of people who got AZD1222 tested seropositive at baseline.

Specimen: peripheral blood, collected on day 0 of AZD1222 vaccination. The TCR sequence derives from an adult in good health. The chain has TRBV7-9 and TRBJ1-1; 9 bases line up with TRBD1. CDR3 protein: CASSSRDRDSDTEAFF. The CDR3 DNA sequence: TGTGCCAGCAGCTCCCGGGACAGGGATTCGGACACTGAAGCTTTCTTT.